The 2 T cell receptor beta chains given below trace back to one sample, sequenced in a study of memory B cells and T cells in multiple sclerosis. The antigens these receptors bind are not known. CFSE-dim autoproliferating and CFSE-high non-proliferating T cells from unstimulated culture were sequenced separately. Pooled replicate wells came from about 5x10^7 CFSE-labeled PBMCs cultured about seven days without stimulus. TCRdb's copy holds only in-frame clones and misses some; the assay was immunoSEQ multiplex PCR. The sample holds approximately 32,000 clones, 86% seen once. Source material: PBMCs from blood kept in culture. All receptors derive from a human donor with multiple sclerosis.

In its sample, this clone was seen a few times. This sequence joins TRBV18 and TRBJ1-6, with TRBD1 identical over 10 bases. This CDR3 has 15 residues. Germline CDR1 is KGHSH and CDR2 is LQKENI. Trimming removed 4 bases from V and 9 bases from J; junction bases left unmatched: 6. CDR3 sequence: CASSQDRGNSSPLHF. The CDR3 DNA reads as TGTGCCAGCTCACAGGACAGGGGGAATAGTTCACCCCTCCACTTT. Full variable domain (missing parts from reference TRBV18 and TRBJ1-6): NAGVMQNPRHLVRRRGQEARLRCSPMKGHSHVYWYRQLPEEGLKFMVYLQKENIIDESGMPKERFSAEFPKEGPSILRIQQVVRGDSAAYFCASSQDRGNSSPLHFGNGTRLTVT.

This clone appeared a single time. CDR3 residues: CASRYGRALGSYEQYF. CDR3 nucleotides: TGTGCCAGCAGATACGGGAGGGCCCTTGGCTCCTACGAGCAGTACTTC. The chain carries TRBV2 and TRBJ2-7; the match to TRBD2 covers 8 bases. This CDR3 is 16 amino acids long. Germline CDR1 SNHLY, CDR2 FYNNEI. The V and J ends lost 6 bases and 0 bases, in that order; junction bases with no gene match: 10.